This note documents a single TCR beta chain sequence. As yet, its antigen is unknown. The data originate from a study of synovial regulatory T cells in juvenile arthritis. About the study: One patient received methotrexate plus infliximab; one lacked treatment information.

Overall study findings and caveats: Synovial Treg CDR3 sequences overlapped more with iaTregs than other circulating Tregs. Synovial Teff and blood CPL repertoires partially overlapped with iaTreg TCR repertoires, which were largely patient-private. Blood Treg cells that were inflammation-associated showed lower TCR diversity than other blood Treg cells.

The CDR3 is made up of 13 amino acids. The coding DNA is unavailable. The V gene's germline CDR1 is MNHNS and CDR2 SASEGT. Only in-frame clones appear in the TCRdb table, and some are missing; sequencing was by immunoSEQ multiplex PCR. This table lists around 9,900 clones. Material for sequencing was Treg cells from blood. The subset is: remaining (HLA-DR-negative) circulating blood Treg cells. The receptor was isolated from a donor aged 2-35 years with juvenile idiopathic arthritis. The J gene is TRBJ1-2, the V gene TRBV6-1. The CDR3 sequence: CASTGGTNYGYTF.